These 19 T cell receptor beta chains originate from one sample sequenced in a study of beta chain features in type 1 diabetes. All of the isolated RNA was reverse transcribed, so expressed TCRB transcripts were sequenced. Sequenced by immunoSEQ multiplex PCR; TCRdb stores in-frame clones only, minus some. The sample has about 210,000 clones; around 9.9% are singletons. Sequenced material: central memory CD4+ T cells from blood. The receptors originated from a man aged 18 to 35 in good health.

This clone appeared a few times. V usage is TRBV29-1 and J usage is TRBJ2-5; 12 bases map to TRBD2. Trimming cost V 0 bases and J 4 bases; bases outside gene matches: 3. Germline values: CDR1 SQVTM, CDR2 ANQGSEA. The CDR3 has 15 residues. This CDR3 is CSVEDQGLAGETQYF. The CDR3 nucleotides are TGCAGCGTTGAAGATCAGGGACTAGCGGGAGAGACCCAGTACTTC.

V is TRBV29-1 and J is TRBJ1-2; TRBD1 aligns across 8 bases. This CDR3 is built from 11 residues. Germline V gene data show CDR1 as SQVTM and CDR2 as ANQGSEA. The junction had 1 base not matched to a gene; V was cut back by 7 bases and J by 3 bases. The CDR3 loop reads CSAGQDYGYTF. Here the CDR3 DNA reads TGCAGCGCGGGACAGGACTATGGCTACACCTTC.

Only a few counts were recorded for this clone. The CDR3 nucleotides read TGTGCCAGCAGCTTCAACGACAGGGACTGGGAGAAGGAGTTCTTC. It encodes CASSFNDRDWEKEFF. The V gene is TRBV7-2, the J gene TRBJ2-1; TRBD1 might be the D (7 bases). The V gene's germline CDR1 is SGHTA and CDR2 FQGNSA. V was pared by 3 bases and J by 14 bases, with 23 bases between. The CDR3 consists of 15 residues. The whole variable domain, filled in from reference TRBV7-2 and TRBJ2-1, reads GAGVSQSPSNKVTEKGKDVELRCDPISGHTALYWYRQSLGQGLEFLIYFQGNSAPDKSGLPSDRFSAERTGGSVSTLTIQRTQQEDSAVYLCASSFNDRDWEKEFFGPGTRLTVL.

This clone was seen repeatedly, ten times or more. This chain connects TRBV4-3 to TRBJ2-1, with no clear D. The CDR3 runs to 15 residues. Trimming took off 0 bases at V and 2 bases at J, with 8 bases between the two ends. The germline CDR1 and CDR2 sequences are LGHNA and YSLEER. The CDR3 spells CASSQDWRPYNEQFF. CDR3 nucleotides: TGCGCCAGCAGCCAAGATTGGCGGCCCTACAATGAGCAGTTCTTC.

V is TRBV6-6 and J is TRBJ1-4; perhaps TRBD1 as D (5 bases). The V end was cut by 3 bases, the J end by 0 bases, with 8 bases between. The germline CDR1 and CDR2 sequences are MNHNY and SVGAGI (reference sequence). The CDR3 spans 15 residues. The CDR3 protein is CASSYPGSTNEKLFF. The CDR3 DNA reads as TGTGCCAGCAGTTATCCAGGGTCAACTAATGAAAAACTGTTTTTT.

This clone was found a few times. The chain uses TRBV30 and TRBJ2-3; 8 nucleotides line up with TRBD1. With 3 bases clipped from V and 5 bases from J, the junction kept 10 bases outside the gene matches. CDR1 and CDR2 from the germline V gene are GTSNPN and SVGIG (reference sequence). There are 15 residues in the CDR3. The CDR3 is CAWSRGTGELDTQYF. For the CDR3, the DNA is TGTGCCTGGAGCCGAGGGACAGGAGAACTAGATACGCAGTATTTT.

The chain has TRBV5-1 and TRBJ1-2, with D unresolved. Germline assignment: CDR1 SGHRS and CDR2 YFSETQ. The CDR3 sequence is 13 residues long. V was cut by 1 base and J by 6 bases, with 10 bases left in between. The CDR3 loop reads CASSLLGRHGYTF. The DNA of the CDR3 is TGCGCCAGCAGCTTGTTGGGAAGGCATGGCTACACCTTC.

This clone has a count of ten or more. J is TRBJ2-5 and V is TRBV18; D ambiguous. CDR1 and CDR2 from the germline V gene are KGHSH and LQKENI. The CDR3 consists of 12 residues. V was pared by 3 bases and J by 0 bases, with 2 bases between. This CDR3 is CASSPNQETQYF. CDR3 DNA sequence: TGTGCCAGCTCACCCAACCAAGAGACCCAGTACTTC. The full variable domain, its missing parts supplied by reference TRBV18 and TRBJ2-5, is NAGVMQNPRHLVRRRGQEARLRCSPMKGHSHVYWYRQLPEEGLKFMVYLQKENIIDESGMPKERFSAEFPKEGPSILRIQQVVRGDSAAYFCASSPNQETQYFGPGTRLLVL.

This clone was seen at least ten times. The V and J genes are TRBV19 and TRBJ2-1; possibly TRBD2 for D (7 bases). Trimming removed 5 bases at V and 4 bases at J, with 15 bases between. CDR1 is LNHDA and CDR2 is SQIVND in the germline V gene (reference sequence). The CDR3 runs 15 residues. The CDR3, as DNA: TGTGCCAGTAGTGATAGGGCGGGGGCATACAATGAGCAGTTCTTC. It translates to CASSDRAGAYNEQFF.

With respect to this clone: The sample has other DNA sequences that encode this CDR3 too. The chain has TRBV19 and TRBJ2-2; a possible D gene is TRBD2 (5 bases). CDR3 size: 13 residues. V shed 7 bases and J shed 2 bases, with 8 bases lying between them. Germline V gene sequence: CDR1 LNHDA, CDR2 SQIVND (reference sequence). The DNA for the CDR3 is TGTGCCAGTACTCGGGGAAACACCGGGGAGCTGTTTTTT. Its translation is CASTRGNTGELFF.

V and J are TRBV30 and TRBJ2-3, with 11 bases aligning to TRBD1. The CDR3 covers 14 residues. CDR1 and CDR2 (germline): GTSNPN, SVGIG (reference sequence). J gave up 2 bases and V 4 bases, and 2 bases lay outside the gene matches. CDR3 loop: CAWTGQGATDTQYF. The CDR3, as DNA: TGTGCCTGGACAGGACAGGGGGCCACAGATACGCAGTATTTT.

This clone was observed a handful of times. This chain uses TRBV5-1 with TRBJ2-1; 14 bases align to TRBD2. V was clipped by 7 bases and J by 10 bases; unmatched bases: 7. Germline assignment: CDR1 SGHRS and CDR2 YFSETQ. The CDR3 is made up of 14 amino acids. The CDR3 is CASSGLAGVGEQFF. For the CDR3, the DNA is TGCGCCAGCTCGGGACTAGCGGGAGTGGGGGAGCAGTTCTTC.

In nucleotides, the CDR3 is TGTGCCAGCAGCTTTAGCGGAAGTTACAATGAGCAGTTCTTC. It specifies CASSFSGSYNEQFF. The V and J genes are TRBV5-4 and TRBJ2-1; a possible D gene is TRBD2 (6 bases). V lost 2 bases, J lost 4 bases, and 10 bases lay in between. Germline values: CDR1 SGHNT, CDR2 YYREEE (reference sequence). The CDR3 loop spans 14 amino acids.

On this clone: This may come from a read error, since a much larger clone is one base off. The same CDR3 also results from other DNA sequences found in this sample. The chain combines TRBV23-1 with TRBJ2-4; D may be TRBD1 or TRBD2 (6 bases each). TRBV23-1 is known as an ORF, though its function is uncertain. This CDR3 contains 17 residues. Trimming took 4 bases from V and 6 from J, leaving 22 bases between them. CDR3 DNA sequence: TGCGCCAGCAGTCCCCCCCCTCGGGGGCGGCGTCGAAACATTCAGTACTTC. Translating it yields CASSPPPRGRRRNIQYF.

There are a few counts of this clone. In DNA, the CDR3 is TGTGCCAGTGGGTCGGGAGACCTCCACAATGAGCAGTTCTTC. Translating gives CASGSGDLHNEQFF. This chain links TRBV19 with TRBJ2-1, with D maybe TRBD2 (6 bases). Germline lookup yields CDR1 LNHDA and CDR2 SQIVND (reference sequence). V was pared by 8 bases and J by 5 bases, with 16 bases between. This CDR3 region has 14 residues.

The V gene is TRBV23-1, the J gene TRBJ2-6; the D is unclear. TRBV23-1 is an open reading frame, and its role is uncertain. Trimming cost V 5 bases and J 4 bases, with 6 bases left between them. The CDR3 totals 13 residues. The CDR3 reads CASSEGGANVLTF. The CDR3 bases are TGCGCCAGCAGTGAAGGGGGGGCCAACGTCCTGACTTTC.

The chain employs TRBV28 and TRBJ2-7, with a weak D call TRBD2 (5 bases). V shed 8 bases and J shed 2 bases, with 16 bases lying between them. The CDR3 is 14 residues long. In germline, CDR1 is MDHEN, CDR2 SYDVKM. CDR3 amino acids: CASRGSGVAYEQYF. CDR3 nucleotides: TGTGCCAGCCGCGGCTCCGGGGTGGCCTACGAGCAGTACTTC. Full variable domain (rest looked up from reference TRBV28 and TRBJ2-7): DVKVTQSSRYLVKRTGEKVFLECVQDMDHENMFWYRQDPGLGLRLIYFSYDVKMKEKGDIPEGYSVSREKKERFSLILESASTNQTSMYLCASRGSGVAYEQYFGPGTRLTVT.

This clone occurred a few times. This rearrangement joins TRBV10-3 to TRBJ2-5; weak D call: TRBD1 (6 bases). Germline values: CDR1 ENHRY, CDR2 SYGVKD. V shed 7 bases and J shed 5 bases, with 14 bases lying between them. This CDR3 contains 13 residues. The CDR3 nucleotides are TGTGCCATCAAGGGCACAGGGTCCGAGACCCAGTACTTC. Amino acids: CAIKGTGSETQYF.

This clone was seen more than once but under ten times. The rearrangement uses TRBV28 and TRBJ2-7, with D possibly matching TRBD1 (5 bases). The germline V gene has CDR1 MDHEN and CDR2 SYDVKM. This CDR3 comprises 11 residues. Trimming removed 11 bases at V and 11 bases at J, with 19 bases between. The CDR3 DNA reads TGTGCCTCCTGGGGCAGTTCGAAGGAGTACTTC. Its protein product is CASWGSSKEYF.